These T cell receptor beta chains were read from a single sample in a study of shared clonotypes between healthy human individuals. Only in-frame clones appear in the TCRdb table, and some are missing; sequencing was by immunoSEQ multiplex PCR. The sample has about 660,000 clones, over 65% seen once; the top ten hold 1.5% to 2%. Sequencing was performed on memory CD4+ T cells sorted from blood. The receptors originated from a woman aged 30 to 39 in good health. The CDR3 runs from the conserved cysteine through the conserved F or W. Fields, in order: clone size, V gene, D gene, J gene, CDR3 protein, CDR3 DNA. The D gene is left open where the match is weak. The size entry is marked missing in some rows and otherwise reads once, few, many or a size class.

-	TRBV5-1	TRBD1	TRBJ2-5	CASSSPQGAKETQYF	TGCGCCAGCAGCTCACCACAGGGGGCCAAAGAGACCCAGTACTTC
-	TRBV27	TRBD1	TRBJ1-5	CASSLGRDRMDQPQHF	TGTGCCAGCAGTTTAGGAAGGGACAGGATGGATCAGCCCCAGCATTTT
-	TRBV7-2	-	TRBJ2-7	CASSLVSYEQYF	TGTGCCAGCAGCTTAGTGTCCTACGAGCAGTACTTC
-	TRBV19	-	TRBJ1-1	CATTDTLNTEAFF	TGTGCCACCACAGACACCCTGAACACTGAAGCTTTCTTT
once	TRBV6-5	TRBD1	TRBJ2-7	CASSFTTGVGEQYF	TGTGCCAGCAGTTTTACGACAGGGGTTGGCGAGCAGTACTTC
many	TRBV4-1	TRBD2	TRBJ2-3	CASSQVLREVPDTQYF	TGCGCCAGCAGCCAAGTTTTGCGGGAGGTCCCAGATACGCAGTATTTT
-	TRBV28	-	TRBJ1-5	CASHLGESNQPQHF	TGTGCCAGCCATTTGGGGGAGAGCAATCAGCCCCAGCATTTT
few	TRBV10-1	-	TRBJ2-7	CASRPWGLEQYF	TGCGCCAGCAGGCCTTGGGGCCTCGAGCAGTACTTC
-	TRBV7-9	-	TRBJ2-7	CASSSSPGYEQYF	TGTGCCAGCAGCTCTTCCCCCGGTTACGAGCAGTACTTC
few	TRBV5-4	-	TRBJ1-1	CASSQLAVNTEAFF	TGTGCCAGCAGCCAGCTGGCAGTAAACACTGAAGCTTTCTTT
-	TRBV28	-	TRBJ1-2	CASSPAPGYGGYTF	TGTGCCAGCAGCCCTGCTCCAGGGTACGGTGGCTACACCTTC